The 9 T cell receptor beta chains below come from one sample, sequenced in a study of blood T cell repertoires in COVID-19 (dated by TCRdb to about 2020). The library was made by the immunoSEQ multiplex PCR assay. TCRdb obtained this table from immuneACCESS and retained in-frame rearrangements with V and J assigned. These tables miss some clones; where compared with another copy, unresolved V genes account for less than half of the shortfall, and the remainder is unexplained. The sample includes about 270,000 clones, with around 89% observed a single time. Of the sample, around 3% is held by the ten largest clones. The source material was PBMCs or T cells enriched from blood (not recorded which). These receptors all come from a woman aged 45-65 years who had recovered from COVID-19.

The chain uses TRBV27 and TRBJ2-7, with 7 bases lining up with TRBD2. This CDR3 is 14 amino acids long. Germline values: CDR1 MNHEY, CDR2 SMNVEV (reference sequence). With V trimmed by 5 bases and J by 2 bases, 6 bases remained unmatched. The CDR3 nucleotides are TGTGCCAGCAGTCCGCGACTAGCTCCCTACGAGCAGTACTTC. Protein sequence: CASSPRLAPYEQYF.

The CDR3 loop is CASSQDVPSRSYEQYF. The CDR3 DNA sequence: TGCGCCAGCAGCCAAGATGTCCCGTCGCGCTCCTACGAGCAGTACTTC. The J gene is TRBJ2-7, the V gene TRBV4-3, with D uncertain. Trimming took off 0 bases at V and 0 bases at J, with 12 bases between the two ends. There are 16 residues in the CDR3. Looked up from germline, CDR1 is LGHNA and CDR2 is YSLEER.

Comments on this clone: Other DNA sequences in this sample translate to the same CDR3. The V call is TRBV6-2 or TRBV6-3, the J call TRBJ1-1; D uncertain. Germline V gene sequence: CDR1 MNHEY, CDR2 SVGEGT. V lost 0 bases to trimming and J lost 1 base, with 6 bases between them. This CDR3 has 14 residues. For the CDR3, the DNA is TGTGCCAGCAGTTACTCGAGCCGGAACACTGAAGCTTTCTTT. It yields the protein CASSYSSRNTEAFF.

The chain uses TRBV29-1 and TRBJ1-1; possible D gene TRBD1, 6 bases. This CDR3 comprises 13 residues. Germline-derived CDR1 and CDR2 are SQVTM and ANQGSEA. The V and J ends lost 3 bases and 1 base respectively, with 9 bases between them. The CDR3 coding sequence is TGCAGCGTTGAGATGGGACAGAACACTGAAGCTTTCTTT. Translation gives CSVEMGQNTEAFF.

The J gene is TRBJ2-7, the V gene TRBV27; 9 nucleotides align to TRBD2. CDR1 is MNHEY, CDR2 SMNVEV, per germline (reference sequence). This CDR3 spans 16 amino acids. V lost 4 bases and J lost 1; bases outside the gene matches: 8. The CDR3 coding sequence is TGTGCCAGCAGTTCGGCTAGCGGGGCTCGATCCTACGAGCAGTACTTC. Translation: CASSSASGARSYEQYF.

The rearrangement uses TRBV5-8 and TRBJ2-1, with TRBD2 matching 9 bases. CDR1 and CDR2 from the germline V gene are SGHTS and YDEGEE. After removal of 2 bases from V and 2 bases from J, the junction contained 8 bases not matched to a gene. CDR3 length: 17 residues. CDR3 sequence: CASSFRMAGGPYNEQFF. In DNA, the CDR3 is TGTGCCAGCAGCTTTCGGATGGCGGGAGGGCCCTACAATGAGCAGTTCTTC.

The chain recombines TRBV5-4 with TRBJ2-5, with TRBD2 matching 12 bases. The CDR3 spans 16 residues. CDR1 and CDR2 (germline): SGHNT, YYREEE (reference sequence). V was pared by 0 bases and J by 6 bases, with 6 bases of the junction left unmatched. The CDR3 sequence is CASSLGLAGEGKTQYF. CDR3 DNA sequence: TGTGCCAGCAGCTTGGGACTAGCGGGAGAGGGAAAGACCCAGTACTTC.

The V call is TRBV28, the J call TRBJ2-1; 7 nucleotides match TRBD2. There are 14 residues in the CDR3. V lost 3 bases and J lost 13; bases outside the gene matches: 12. Per the germline V gene, CDR1 is MDHEN and CDR2 is SYDVKM. The DNA for the CDR3 is TGTGCCAGCAGTTTCACGGGGGTAGGGAGGGCCCAGTTCTTC. This encodes CASSFTGVGRAQFF.

The J gene is TRBJ1-5, the V gene TRBV6-2 or TRBV6-3; D is possibly TRBD1 (5 bases). Trimming cost V 0 bases and J 7 bases, with 7 bases left between them. CDR1 MNHEY and CDR2 SVGEGT come from the germline V gene. This CDR3 region has 13 residues. The CDR3 DNA follows: TGTGCCAGCAGTTACTCAGGGGTCCAGCCCCAGCATTTT. It specifies CASSYSGVQPQHF.